Below are 26 T cell receptor beta chains sequenced from a single sample in a study of early T cells in non-severe SARS-CoV-2 infection. TCRdb called the 5' RACE reads again in MiXCR, with one record for every CDR3 protein. The profile shows some 82,000 distinct CDR3 sequences, approximately 12% of them singletons. The sequences come from whole blood, collected at baseline. Source of these receptors: an adult who was a healthcare worker with PCR-confirmed SARS-CoV-2 infection or an uninfected control (not recorded which).

This clonotype showed up many times. The chain couples TRBV28 to TRBJ1-6, with D unresolved. V was cut by 5 bases and J by 9 bases, with 20 bases left in between. Germline CDR1 and CDR2: MDHEN and SYDVKM. This CDR3 contains 16 residues. DNA of the CDR3: TGTGCCAGCAGTGGTTACCGTTGGGCCGAGGGTTCACCCCTCCACTTT. Translation gives CASSGYRWAEGSPLHF.

This clonotype showed up many times. The chain carries TRBV7-9 and TRBJ2-7; TRBD1 is a possible D gene (6 bases). With 3 bases removed from V and 2 bases from J, the gap between germline ends came to 17 bases. CDR1 and CDR2 (germline): SEHNR, FQNEAQ (reference sequence). This CDR3 is 16 amino acids long. Here the CDR3 reads CASSFSVAGETYEQYF. The CDR3 nucleotides read TGTGCCAGCAGCTTTTCCGTGGCAGGGGAGACCTACGAGCAGTACTTC.

The chain couples TRBV6-6 to TRBJ2-7; TRBD2 matches at 9 bases. The germline V gene encodes CDR1 MNHNY and CDR2 SVGAGI (reference sequence). This CDR3 contains 13 residues. V lost 5 bases and J lost 7; bases outside the gene matches: 6. The CDR3 is CASSGSLAGEQYF. The CDR3 bases are TGTGCCAGCAGTGGTAGCCTAGCGGGAGAGCAGTACTTC.

This clonotype has a handful of counts. CDR3 bases: TGTGCCAGCAGTCGCCTTGGGACAGTCATGAACACTGAAGCTTTCTTT. This encodes CASSRLGTVMNTEAFF. The chain combines TRBV14 with TRBJ1-1, with 7 positions matching TRBD1. The CDR3 is made up of 16 amino acids. Looked up from germline, CDR1 is SGHDN and CDR2 is FVKESK. J lost 0 bases, V lost 6 bases, and 10 bases had no gene match.

CDR3 sequence reads: CASSPGTGFEQYF. DNA for the CDR3: TGTGCCAGCTCACCAGGGACAGGATTCGAGCAGTACTTC. The rearrangement links TRBV18 to TRBJ2-7; 8 nucleotides align to TRBD1. Losses at the gene ends were 2 bases for V and 6 bases for J; bases not matched to a gene: 3. Germline values: CDR1 KGHSH, CDR2 LQKENI. This CDR3 comprises 13 residues.

This clonotype was picked up many times. V usage is TRBV14 and J usage is TRBJ1-3, with no clear D. The CDR3 has 14 amino acids. V lost 4 bases and J 4 bases, leaving 11 bases between the germline ends. Per the germline V gene, CDR1 is SGHDN and CDR2 is FVKESK. For the CDR3, the DNA is TGTGCCAGCAGCCGAGCAGGTGTAGGAAACACCATATATTTT. Protein: CASSRAGVGNTIYF.

The genes are TRBV27 and TRBJ1-2, with D perhaps matching TRBD1 (5 bases). Germline assignment: CDR1 MNHEY and CDR2 SMNVEV (reference sequence). The CDR3 consists of 13 residues. Trimming stripped 2 bases from V and 8 bases from J, with 12 bases between. The CDR3 reads CASSLQGSVGYTF. CDR3 in DNA: TGTGCCAGCAGTTTACAGGGCAGTGTAGGCTACACCTTC.

The chain links TRBV29-1 to TRBJ1-1; TRBD1 matches 12 bases. CDR3 length equals 15 residues. Germline V gives CDR1 SQVTM, CDR2 ANQGSEA. The ends lost 7 bases at V and 1 base at J; junction bases unmatched: 7. The CDR3 spells CSGSGTGGQNTEAFF. The CDR3 DNA sequence: TGCAGCGGATCCGGGACAGGGGGCCAGAACACTGAAGCTTTCTTT. Full variable domain (missing parts from reference TRBV29-1 and TRBJ1-1): SAVISQKPSRDICQRGTSLTIQCQVDSQVTMMFWYRQQPGQSLTLIATANQGSEATYESGFVIDKFPISRPNLTFSTLTVSNMSPEDSSIYLCSGSGTGGQNTEAFFGQGTRLTVV.

The chain links TRBV19 to TRBJ2-1; D remains unclear. The germline V and J ends were trimmed by 0 bases and 4 bases, with 13 bases remaining between them. In germline, CDR1 is LNHDA, CDR2 SQIVND (reference sequence). This CDR3 has 16 residues. For the CDR3, the DNA is TGTGCCAGTAGTATAGAATCCATCCTCACTTACAATGAGCAGTTCTTC. It codes for CASSIESILTYNEQFF. Based on the CDR3 plus reference TRBV19 and TRBJ2-1, the full variable domain is DGGITQSPKYLFRKEGQNVTLSCEQNLNHDAMYWYRQDPGQGLRLIYYSQIVNDFQKGDIAEGYSVSREKKESFPLTVTSAQKNPTAFYLCASSIESILTYNEQFFGPGTRLTVL.

This clonotype was observed at least ten times. This sequence joins TRBV2 and TRBJ2-3; either TRBD1 or TRBD2 may fit D (5 bases each). There are 15 residues in the CDR3. From germline, CDR1 is SNHLY and CDR2 FYNNEI. V was cut by 6 bases and J by 5 bases, with 18 bases left in between. In DNA, the CDR3 is TGTGCCAGCAGGATCGGGGACGGTGGTGGAGATACGCAGTATTTT. Translating gives CASRIGDGGGDTQYF.

V is TRBV24-1 and J is TRBJ2-6; D may be TRBD1 or TRBD2 (5 bases each). This CDR3 is 18 amino acids long. Germline-derived CDR1 and CDR2 are KGHDR and SFDVKD. The V end lost 3 bases, the J end lost 0 bases, and 14 bases lay between the germline ends. The CDR3 sequence is CATSDPRDRGSGANVLTF. DNA of the CDR3: TGTGCCACCAGTGATCCCCGGGACCGAGGCTCTGGGGCCAACGTCCTGACTTTC.

This clonotype was seen ten or more times. V and J are TRBV29-1 and TRBJ2-7, with D tentatively TRBD1 or TRBD2 (5 bases each). V shed 5 bases and J shed 6 bases, with 14 bases lying between them. Per germline, CDR1 SQVTM and CDR2 ANQGSEA. The CDR3 totals 12 residues. CDR3 in DNA: TGCAGCGTTTCTGGGGGTAGTGGCGAGCAGTACTTC. Residues: CSVSGGSGEQYF.

V is TRBV19 and J is TRBJ1-5; D gene ambiguous. CDR3 size: 12 residues. Trimming took off 5 bases at V and 5 bases at J, with 7 bases between the two ends. The germline V gene has CDR1 LNHDA and CDR2 SQIVND (reference sequence). As DNA, the CDR3 is TGTGCCAGTAGTCCCCTCGATCAGCCCCAGCATTTT. Its translation is CASSPLDQPQHF.

This clonotype appeared many times. This rearrangement joins TRBV3-1 to TRBJ1-5; 9 bases agree with TRBD1. This CDR3 spans 18 amino acids. The ends lost 0 bases at V and 0 bases at J; junction bases unmatched: 6. Germline V CDR1 and CDR2: LGHDT, YNNKEL (reference sequence). The CDR3 DNA sequence: TGTGCCAGCAGCCAAGAAGCGGGACAGGGATATAGCAATCAGCCCCAGCATTTT. It codes for CASSQEAGQGYSNQPQHF.

The sample holds many counts of this clonotype. The rearrangement links TRBV5-6 to TRBJ1-6; weak D call: TRBD1 (5 bases). Germline CDR1 SGHDT, CDR2 YYEEEE. With 6 bases removed from V and 10 bases from J, the gap between germline ends came to 14 bases. The CDR3 length is 13 residues. As DNA, the CDR3 is TGTGCCAGCACCCTCCCGGGGGTATCACCCCTCCACTTT. Protein sequence: CASTLPGVSPLHF.

This clonotype was counted a few times. This chain joins TRBV6-5 and TRBJ1-2; TRBD1 matches at 7 bases. Germline V lookup: CDR1 MNHEY, CDR2 SVGAGI. The J segment lost 5 bases and the V segment lost 5 bases, leaving 8 bases of the junction unmatched. The CDR3 is 14 residues long. As DNA, the CDR3 is TGTGCCAGCAGTCAGGGGACAGCGTTTTATGGCTACACCTTC. This encodes CASSQGTAFYGYTF.

This clonotype was seen only a few times. The chain recombines TRBV3-1 with TRBJ1-1; the D gene is possibly TRBD1 (6 bases). The CDR3 has 14 amino acids. Per the germline V gene, CDR1 is LGHDT and CDR2 is YNNKEL (reference sequence). V lost 2 bases and J lost 2, with 9 bases in between. The CDR3 protein is CASSQLTGNTEAFF. CDR3 DNA: TGTGCCAGCAGCCAATTGACAGGAAACACTGAAGCTTTCTTT.

This clonotype has only a few counts. The junction shows a germline mismatch at one end, possibly a read error. The V and J genes are TRBV6-1 and TRBJ1-2, with 9 bases lining up with TRBD1. This CDR3 is built from 14 residues. Germline V gene sequence: CDR1 MNHNS, CDR2 SASEGT. CDR3 protein: CASSEPGQGEGYTF. The CDR3, as DNA: TGCGCCAGCAGTGAGCCGGGACAGGGAGAGGGCTACACCTTC.

The V and J genes are TRBV7-2 and TRBJ2-5; D is possibly TRBD2 (6 bases). Germline-derived CDR1 and CDR2 are SGHTA and FQGNSA. V lost 2 bases and J lost 2, with 24 bases in between. The CDR3 contains 19 residues. The DNA for the CDR3 is TGTGCCAGCAGCTTATCGCTGTTCTCGGGGGAAGTGGGTCAAGAGACCCAGTACTTC. It encodes CASSLSLFSGEVGQETQYF.

This rearrangement joins TRBV18 to TRBJ1-5, with 8 bases fitting TRBD1. The trim removed 3 bases at V and 5 bases at J, leaving 6 bases unmatched. The CDR3 contains 15 residues. The V gene's germline CDR1 is KGHSH and CDR2 LQKENI. CDR3 coding DNA: TGTGCCAGCTCACCGGGTCAGGGGGCTTATCAGCCCCAGCATTTT. It encodes CASSPGQGAYQPQHF.

The chain employs TRBV7-9 and TRBJ2-7; 7 bases are shared with TRBD2. The V gene's germline CDR1 is SEHNR and CDR2 FQNEAQ (reference sequence). CDR3 length: 14 amino acids. Germline trimming cut 2 bases from V and 6 bases from J; bases unmatched to any gene: 7. The DNA of the CDR3 is TGTGCCAGCAGCTTACCCTGGACTAGTAGCGAGCAGTACTTC. The encoded protein is CASSLPWTSSEQYF.

The CDR3 here is CASSSQRLAGHNEQFF. The CDR3 nucleotides read TGTGCCAGCAGCTCCCAACGACTAGCGGGACACAATGAGCAGTTCTTC. The chain combines TRBV7-8 with TRBJ2-1; 11 positions match TRBD2. V gave up 4 bases and J gave up 5 bases; unmatched junction bases: 7. CDR1 and CDR2 from the germline V gene are SGHVS and FQNEAQ. CDR3 length: 16 amino acids.

The chain couples TRBV7-8 to TRBJ2-7; the match to TRBD1 covers 7 bases. V lost 2 bases to trimming and J lost 7 bases; unmatched junction nucleotides: 8. The germline V gene encodes CDR1 SGHVS and CDR2 FQNEAQ. CDR3 length equals 14 residues. CDR3 DNA sequence: TGTGCCAGCAGCTTACTGACAGGGTCGGGTGAGCAGTACTTC. Its protein is CASSLLTGSGEQYF. Full variable domain (outside the CDR3, taken from reference TRBV7-8 and TRBJ2-7): GAGVSQSPRYKVAKRGQDVALRCDPISGHVSLFWYQQALGQGPEFLTYFQNEAQLDKSGLPSDRFFAERPEGSVSTLKIQRTQQEDSAVYLCASSLLTGSGEQYFGPGTRLTVT.

As for this clonotype: The junction does not match germline at one end; this may be a read error. The V and J genes are TRBV5-1 and TRBJ2-7, with D possibly being TRBD2 (7 bases). The CDR3 spans 13 residues. Germline V lookup: CDR1 SGHRS, CDR2 YFSETQ. The CDR3 region is CASSPGGPYGQYF. The CDR3, as DNA: TGCGCCAGCAGCCCCGGGGGGCCCTACGGGCAGTACTTC.

This clonotype was picked up a small number of times. For the CDR3, the DNA is TGTGCCAGCAGCCCGGACGGATTCGGCACTGAAGCTTTCTTT. This codes for CASSPDGFGTEAFF. The rearrangement links TRBV12-3 or TRBV12-4 to TRBJ1-1; D not certain. The CDR3 is 14 amino acids. V was trimmed by 6 bases and J by 4 bases, leaving 15 bases between them.

This clonotype was observed a handful of times. V and J are TRBV7-2 and TRBJ2-1; a possible D gene is TRBD2 (5 bases). The CDR3 runs 14 residues. V lost 4 bases and J 9 bases, leaving 16 bases between the germline ends. In germline, CDR1 is SGHTA, CDR2 FQGNSA. The chain's CDR3 is CASSSGESSGEQFF. The CDR3, as DNA: TGTGCCAGCAGCTCCGGGGAGAGTTCTGGTGAGCAGTTCTTC.